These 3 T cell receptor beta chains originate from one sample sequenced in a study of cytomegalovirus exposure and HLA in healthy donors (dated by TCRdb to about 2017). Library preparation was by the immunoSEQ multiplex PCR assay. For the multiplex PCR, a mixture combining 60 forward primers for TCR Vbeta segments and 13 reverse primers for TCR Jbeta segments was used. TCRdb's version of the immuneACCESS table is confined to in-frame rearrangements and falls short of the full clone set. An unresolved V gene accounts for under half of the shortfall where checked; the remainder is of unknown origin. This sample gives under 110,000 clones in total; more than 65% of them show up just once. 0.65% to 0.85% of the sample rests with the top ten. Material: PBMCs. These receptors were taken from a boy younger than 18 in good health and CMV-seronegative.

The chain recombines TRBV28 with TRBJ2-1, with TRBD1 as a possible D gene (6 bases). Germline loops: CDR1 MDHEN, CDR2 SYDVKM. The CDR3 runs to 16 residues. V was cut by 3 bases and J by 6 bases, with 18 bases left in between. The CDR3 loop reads CASSFRLGAPTNEQFF. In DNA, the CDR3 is TGTGCCAGCAGTTTTAGATTGGGGGCCCCAACCAATGAGCAGTTCTTC. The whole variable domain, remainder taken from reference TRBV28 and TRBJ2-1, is DVKVTQSSRYLVKRTGEKVFLECVQDMDHENMFWYRQDPGLGLRLIYFSYDVKMKEKGDIPEGYSVSREKKERFSLILESASTNQTSMYLCASSFRLGAPTNEQFFGPGTRLTVL.

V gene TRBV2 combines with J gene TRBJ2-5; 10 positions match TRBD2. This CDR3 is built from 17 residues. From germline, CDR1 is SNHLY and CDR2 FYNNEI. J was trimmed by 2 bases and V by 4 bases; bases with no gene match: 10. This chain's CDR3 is CASSGDPGTSVQETQYF. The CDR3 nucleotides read TGTGCCAGCAGTGGCGACCCGGGGACTAGCGTTCAAGAGACCCAGTACTTC.

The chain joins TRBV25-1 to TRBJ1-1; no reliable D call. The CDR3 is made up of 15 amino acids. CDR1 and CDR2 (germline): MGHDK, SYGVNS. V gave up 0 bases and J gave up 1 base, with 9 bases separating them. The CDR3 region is CASSEYKEGNTEAFF. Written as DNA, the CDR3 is TGTGCCAGCAGTGAATATAAGGAGGGGAACACTGAAGCTTTCTTT.